These T cell receptor beta chains were read from a single sample in a study of blood T cell repertoires in COVID-19. Using immunoSEQ multiplex PCR, the repertoire was profiled, and TCRdb retains in-frame clones only, with some absent. The sample consists of 180,000 or so clones, around 84% of them appearing once. The specimen was peripheral blood. The receptors stem from a woman aged 70 to 79 with COVID-19, enrolled during active disease. The CDR3 runs from the conserved cysteine through the conserved F or W. Fields, in order: CDR3 length, D gene, clone size, V gene, J gene, CDR3 DNA, CDR3 protein. A D gene is named only where the DNA matches it firmly. Part of the rows lack a size; the others show once, few, many or a class for expanded clones.

>15|NA|NA|TRBV9|TRBJ2-1
TGTGCCAGCAGCCCCGGACTGGGTCCCTACAATGAGCAGTTCTTC
CASSPGLGPYNEQFF
>14|TRBD1|NA|TRBV19|TRBJ1-1
TGTGCCAGTAGTGTTCAGGGGGCGGGCACTGAAGCTTTCTTT
CASSVQGAGTEAFF
>14|NA|NA|TRBV5-1|TRBJ1-3
TGCGCCAGCAGCTTTAATGGGGGCTTGGACACCATATATTTT
CASSFNGGLDTIYF
>11|NA|NA|TRBV28|TRBJ1-1
TGTGCCAGCGAGGAGAACACTGAAGCTTTCTTT
CASEENTEAFF
>16|TRBD1|NA|TRBV4-2|TRBJ2-7
TGTGCCAGCAGCCAACGACCCGGGACAGGGGTCCACGAGCAGTACTTC
CASSQRPGTGVHEQYF
>19|NA|NA|TRBV10-1|TRBJ1-4
TGCGCCAGCAGTGAGTCGGACAGCAAGATTAAGACTATTAATGAAAAACTGTTTTTT
CASSESDSKIKTINEKLFF
>14|NA|NA|TRBV6-5|TRBJ2-1
TGTGCCAGCAGTTACTCCCCTTCCCTTAATGAGCAGTTCTTC
CASSYSPSLNEQFF
>12|NA|NA|TRBV15|TRBJ2-3
TGTGCCACCAGCCTGGCCACAGATACGCAGTATTTT
CATSLATDTQYF
>12|NA|few|TRBV19|TRBJ1-1
TGTGCCAGTACCATCGGGGGGAAGGGAGCTTTCTTT
CASTIGGKGAFF
>14|TRBD1|NA|TRBV2|TRBJ1-2
TGTGCCAGCAGAAACCCGGGACAGTACTATGGCTACACCTTC
CASRNPGQYYGYTF
>16|TRBD2|NA|TRBV6-2/TRBV6-3|TRBJ2-2
TGTGCCAGCAGCTCGCATAGCGGGAGAAGCACCGGGGAGCTGTTTTTT
CASSSHSGRSTGELFF
>15|TRBD1|NA|TRBV7-2|TRBJ2-5
TGTGCCAGCAGCACCGGGACAGGGGGCCAAGAGACCCAGTACTTC
CASSTGTGGQETQYF
>13|NA|NA|TRBV6-1|TRBJ1-4
TGTGCCAGCAGTGAAGTCGGGGATGGGAAACTGTTTTTT
CASSEVGDGKLFF
>17|NA|NA|TRBV18|TRBJ2-6
TGTGCCAGCTCACCCAACAGGTTTAACTCTGGGGCCAACGTCCTGACTTTC
CASSPNRFNSGANVLTF
>15|TRBD1|NA|TRBV18|TRBJ2-7
TGTGCCAGCTCACCCGGGACAGGGGTTTACTACGAGCAGTACTTC
CASSPGTGVYYEQYF
>16|TRBD1|once|TRBV5-1|TRBJ1-6
TGCGCCAGCAGCCAAGGACAGGGTACATATAATTCACCCCTCCACTTT
CASSQGQGTYNSPLHF
>14|NA|NA|TRBV19|TRBJ1-1
TGTGCCAGTAGGGCAGGCCGGATGAACACTGAAGCTTTCTTT
CASRAGRMNTEAFF
>15|TRBD1|NA|TRBV6-5|TRBJ1-4
TGTGCCAGCAGTTACGAGGCAGGGGGCAGGGGAAAACTGTTTTTT
CASSYEAGGRGKLFF
>16|NA|NA|TRBV5-1|TRBJ2-5
TGCGCCAGCAGCCACCAACCGCGAGAGCCCCAAGAGACCCAGTACTTC
CASSHQPREPQETQYF
>11|NA|NA|TRBV6-5|TRBJ1-3
TGTGCCAGCAGATTAGAGAACACCATATATTTT
CASRLENTIYF
>14|TRBD1|NA|TRBV28|TRBJ1-2
TGTGCCAGCAGCCCTGGGAAAGACAGGGAGGGCTACACCTTC
CASSPGKDREGYTF